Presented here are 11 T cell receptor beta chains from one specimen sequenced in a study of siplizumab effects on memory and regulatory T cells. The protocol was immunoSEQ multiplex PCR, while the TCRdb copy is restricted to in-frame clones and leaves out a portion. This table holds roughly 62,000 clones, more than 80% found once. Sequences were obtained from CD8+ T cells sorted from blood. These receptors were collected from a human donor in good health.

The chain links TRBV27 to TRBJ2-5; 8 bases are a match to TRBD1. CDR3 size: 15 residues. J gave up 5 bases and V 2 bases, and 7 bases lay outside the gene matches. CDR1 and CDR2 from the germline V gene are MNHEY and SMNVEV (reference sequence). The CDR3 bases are TGTGCCAGCAGTTTAGGGCAGGGGGCTCGGGAGACCCAGTACTTC. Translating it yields CASSLGQGARETQYF.

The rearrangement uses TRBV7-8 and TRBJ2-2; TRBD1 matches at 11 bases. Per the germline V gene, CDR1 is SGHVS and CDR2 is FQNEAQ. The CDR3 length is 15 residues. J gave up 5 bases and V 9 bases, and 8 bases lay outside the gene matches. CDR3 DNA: TGTGCCAGTCCCTGGGGGACAGGGGGTACCGGGGAGCTGTTTTTT. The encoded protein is CASPWGTGGTGELFF.

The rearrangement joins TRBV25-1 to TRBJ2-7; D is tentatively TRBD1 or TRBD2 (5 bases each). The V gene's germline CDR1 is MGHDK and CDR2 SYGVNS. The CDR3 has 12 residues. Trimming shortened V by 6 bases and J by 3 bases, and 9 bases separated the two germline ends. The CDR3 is CASSVGVYEQYF. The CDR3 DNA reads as TGTGCCAGCAGCGTGGGGGTCTACGAGCAGTACTTC.

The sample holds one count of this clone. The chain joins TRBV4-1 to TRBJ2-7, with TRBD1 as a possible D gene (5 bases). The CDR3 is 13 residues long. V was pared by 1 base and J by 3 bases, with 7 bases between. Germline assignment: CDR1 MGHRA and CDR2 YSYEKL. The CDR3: CASSQGQNYEQYF. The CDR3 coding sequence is TGCGCCAGCAGCCAAGGACAGAACTACGAGCAGTACTTC.

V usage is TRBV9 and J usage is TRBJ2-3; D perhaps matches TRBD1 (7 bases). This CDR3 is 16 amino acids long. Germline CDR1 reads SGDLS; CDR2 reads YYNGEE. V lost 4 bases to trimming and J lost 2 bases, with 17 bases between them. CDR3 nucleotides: TGTGCCAGCAGCACCCACCAGGGGGGAACCACAGATACGCAGTATTTT. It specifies CASSTHQGGTTDTQYF.

Here the CDR3 reads CASTNSVAGNQPQHF. CDR3 coding DNA: TGCGCCAGCACCAACAGCGTCGCGGGCAATCAGCCCCAGCATTTT. The rearrangement links TRBV10-1 to TRBJ1-5; no definite D call. Germline assignment: CDR1 WNHNN and CDR2 SYGVQD (reference sequence). There are 15 residues in the CDR3. V was cut by 7 bases and J by 2 bases, with 15 bases left in between.

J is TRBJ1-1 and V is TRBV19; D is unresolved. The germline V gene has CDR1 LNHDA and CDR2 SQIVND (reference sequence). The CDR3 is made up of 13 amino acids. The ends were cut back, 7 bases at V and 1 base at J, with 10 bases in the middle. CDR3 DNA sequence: TGTGCCAGTAAGGTCTGGTCGAACACTGAAGCTTTCTTT. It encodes CASKVWSNTEAFF.

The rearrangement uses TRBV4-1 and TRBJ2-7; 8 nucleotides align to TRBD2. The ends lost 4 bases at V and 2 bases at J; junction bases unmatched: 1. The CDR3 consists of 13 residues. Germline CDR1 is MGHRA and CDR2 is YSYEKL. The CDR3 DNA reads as TGCGCCAGCAGCCCGGGACTAGCCTACGAGCAGTACTTC. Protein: CASSPGLAYEQYF.

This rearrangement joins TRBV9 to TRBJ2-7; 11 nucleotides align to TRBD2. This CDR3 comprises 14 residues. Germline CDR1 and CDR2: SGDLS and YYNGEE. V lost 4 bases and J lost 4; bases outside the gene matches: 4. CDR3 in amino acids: CASSPSGRRYEQYF. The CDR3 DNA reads TGTGCCAGCAGCCCTAGCGGGAGGCGTTACGAGCAGTACTTC.

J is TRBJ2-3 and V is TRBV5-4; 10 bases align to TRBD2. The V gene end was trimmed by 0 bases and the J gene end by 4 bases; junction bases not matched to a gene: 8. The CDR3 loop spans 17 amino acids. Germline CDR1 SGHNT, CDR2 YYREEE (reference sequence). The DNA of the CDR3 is TGTGCCAGCAGCTTGGGGGGACTAGCGAGACCCGCAGATACGCAGTATTTT. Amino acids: CASSLGGLARPADTQYF.

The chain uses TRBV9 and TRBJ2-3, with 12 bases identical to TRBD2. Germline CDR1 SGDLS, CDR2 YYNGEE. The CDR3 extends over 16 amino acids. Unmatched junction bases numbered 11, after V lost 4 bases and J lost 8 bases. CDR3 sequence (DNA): TGTGCCAGCAGCCCCCCTAGCGGGAGGGCTGGGGGTACGCAGTATTTT. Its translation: CASSPPSGRAGGTQYF. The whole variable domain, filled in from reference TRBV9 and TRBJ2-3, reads DSGVTQTPKHLITATGQRVTLRCSPRSGDLSVYWYQQSLDQGLQFLIQYYNGEERAKGNILERFSAQQFPDLHSELNLSSLELGDSALYFCASSPPSGRAGGTQYFGPGTRLTVL.